Listed here is a single T cell receptor (beta chain). The data were obtained in a study of T cell responses to AZD1222 COVID-19 vaccine. Using immunoSEQ multiplex PCR, the repertoire was profiled, and TCRdb retains in-frame clones only, with some absent. Of tens of thousands of clones in the sample, about 89% were seen once. With V trimmed by 1 base and J by 5 bases, 7 bases remained unmatched. The CDR3 spans 15 residues. Germline CDR1 and CDR2: SNHLY and FYNNEI. This TCR came from an adult in good health. This chain joins TRBV2 and TRBJ2-5, with 7 bases matching TRBD2. Sequences were derived from peripheral blood, sampled on day 0 of AZD1222 vaccination. CDR3 DNA: TGTGCCAGCAGTGAAGGGTCGGTGGGGGGGGAGACCCAGTACTTC. Translation gives CASSEGSVGGETQYF. The variable domain in full, completed from reference TRBV2 and TRBJ2-5, reads EPEVTQTPSHQVTQMGQEVILRCVPISNHLYFYWYRQILGQKVEFLVSFYNNEISEKSEIFDDQFSVERPDGSNFTLKIRSTKLEDSAMYFCASSEGSVGGETQYFGPGTRLLVL.